A single sample is the source of the 27 T cell receptor beta chains below, sequenced in a study of blood T cell repertoires in COVID-19. TCRdb keeps only in-frame clones here, not all; method: immunoSEQ multiplex PCR. The sample carries some 240,000 clones, about 81% recorded once. The specimen was peripheral blood. These receptors were taken from a woman in her fifties or sixties with active or convalescent COVID-19.

This chain links TRBV30 with TRBJ1-5, with D unclear. This CDR3 spans 13 amino acids. The V end lost 0 bases, the J end lost 6 bases, and 9 bases lay between the germline ends. Looked up from germline, CDR1 is GTSNPN and CDR2 is SVGIG (reference sequence). CDR3 amino acids: CAWSVGAGQPQHF. The DNA of the CDR3 is TGTGCCTGGAGTGTTGGCGCGGGTCAGCCCCAGCATTTT.

The V gene is TRBV10-1, the J gene TRBJ2-1; 10 bases match TRBD1. The J segment lost 9 bases and the V segment lost 5 bases, leaving 7 bases of the junction unmatched. CDR1 is WNHNN and CDR2 is SYGVQD in the germline V gene (reference sequence). This CDR3 has 14 residues. Here the CDR3 reads CASSPGTGEVEQFF. CDR3 nucleotide sequence: TGCGCCAGCAGTCCCGGGACAGGGGAGGTTGAGCAGTTCTTC.

This clone was seen more than once but under ten times. The gene calls are TRBV3-1 (or the pseudogene TRBV3-2) and TRBJ1-4; D is perhaps TRBD1 (6 bases). V lost 4 bases and J 8 bases, leaving 17 bases between the germline ends. Germline CDR1 reads LGHDT; CDR2 reads YNNKEL (reference sequence). The CDR3 is made up of 15 amino acids. Here the CDR3 DNA reads TGTGCCAGCAGCCCGCGGCCAGGGGAGAGGGAAAAACTGTTTTTT. Protein sequence: CASSPRPGEREKLFF.

The chain carries TRBV4-1 and TRBJ1-3; possible D gene TRBD1, 6 bases. This CDR3 spans 16 amino acids. CDR1 is MGHRA and CDR2 is YSYEKL in the germline V gene. V was trimmed by 3 bases and J by 4 bases, leaving 16 bases between them. CDR3 DNA sequence: TGCGCCAGCAGCCACCCGACAGGTAGCAAAGGAAACACCATATATTTT. Translating gives CASSHPTGSKGNTIYF.

Only a few counts were recorded for this clone. The chain has TRBV12-5 and TRBJ2-3; TRBD2 aligns across 14 bases. V shed 1 base, J shed 6 bases, and the junction held 3 bases outside the gene matches. Germline CDR1 reads LGHNT; CDR2 reads FRNRAP. This CDR3 is 16 amino acids long. In nucleotides, the CDR3 is TGTGCTAGTGGTTTGGGACTAGCGGGGGGGCCTGATACGCAGTATTTT. Encoded protein: CASGLGLAGGPDTQYF.

The V and J genes are TRBV28 and TRBJ2-3; TRBD2 matches at 7 bases. V gave up 1 base and J gave up 2 bases; unmatched junction bases: 6. The CDR3 contains 16 residues. The germline gives CDR1 MDHEN, CDR2 SYDVKM. The DNA of the CDR3 is TGTGCCAGCAGTTTATACGGGAGGTGGGCCACAGATACGCAGTATTTT. This encodes CASSLYGRWATDTQYF.

The rearrangement joins TRBV30 to TRBJ2-7, with 8 bases matching TRBD1. Per germline, CDR1 GTSNPN and CDR2 SVGIG (reference sequence). Trimming at V came to 1 base and at J to 3 bases, leaving 2 bases not matched to a gene. The CDR3 spans 13 residues. The CDR3 DNA reads TGTGCCTGGAGTGGCGGACAGGGCTACGAGCAGTACTTC. Protein sequence: CAWSGGQGYEQYF.

As concerns this clone: Other DNA variants within this sample encode the same CDR3. V and J are TRBV29-1 and TRBJ1-5, with 8 bases that match TRBD1. The CDR3 runs 13 residues. Germline V lookup: CDR1 SQVTM, CDR2 ANQGSEA. Unmatched junction bases numbered 3, after V lost 4 bases and J lost 4 bases. The CDR3 sequence: CSVAGTGNQPQHF. CDR3 nucleotide sequence: TGCAGCGTTGCGGGGACAGGAAATCAGCCCCAGCATTTT.

Only one count was recorded for this clone. V gene TRBV3-1 (or the pseudogene TRBV3-2) combines with J gene TRBJ1-4; D gene uncertain. The CDR3 totals 18 residues. CDR1 and CDR2 from the germline V gene are LGHDT and YNNKEL (reference sequence). Trimming stripped 4 bases from V and 1 base from J, with 19 bases between. This chain's CDR3 is CASSRSGLGGRTNEKLFF. The CDR3 DNA sequence: TGTGCCAGCAGCCGATCTGGGTTGGGAGGAAGAACTAATGAAAAACTGTTTTTT.

V and J are TRBV6-1 and TRBJ2-7; TRBD2 aligns across 11 bases. Germline CDR1 MNHNS, CDR2 SASEGT. Unmatched junction bases numbered 5, after V lost 4 bases and J lost 3 bases. This CDR3 is built from 15 residues. The CDR3 spells CASSVAGGSDYEQYF. In nucleotides, the CDR3 is TGTGCCAGCAGTGTAGCGGGGGGGTCCGACTACGAGCAGTACTTC.

The chain joins TRBV5-1 to TRBJ1-2; the match to TRBD1 covers 7 bases. The germline V gene encodes CDR1 SGHRS and CDR2 YFSETQ. V lost 3 bases to trimming and J lost 0 bases; unmatched junction nucleotides: 8. The CDR3 runs to 16 residues. The CDR3 region has the DNA TGCGCCAGCAGCTACCGGGACAGTAGAGCTAACTATGGCTACACCTTC. Its translation: CASSYRDSRANYGYTF.

The genes are TRBV19 and TRBJ2-7, with a tentative D call TRBD2 (6 bases). The CDR3 sequence is 16 residues long. From germline, CDR1 is LNHDA and CDR2 SQIVND (reference sequence). The V end was cut by 5 bases, the J end by 2 bases, with 19 bases between. CDR3 DNA sequence: TGTGCCAGTAGTCCCGTGGGAGGTAGCGGTACCTACGAGCAGTACTTC. It translates to CASSPVGGSGTYEQYF.

V gene TRBV2 combines with J gene TRBJ2-3, with D perhaps TRBD1 (5 bases). Between the trimmed V and J ends, which lost 3 bases and 10 bases, there was a span of 8 bases. The CDR3 has 11 residues. CDR1 and CDR2 (germline): SNHLY, FYNNEI. The CDR3 region is CASSEQGPQYF. CDR3 DNA sequence: TGTGCCAGCAGTGAGCAGGGCCCGCAGTATTTT.

In this sample, this clone turned up a few times. V gene TRBV6-2 or TRBV6-3 combines with J gene TRBJ2-6; D might be TRBD1 (5 bases). The CDR3 consists of 18 residues. Germline loops: CDR1 MNHEY, CDR2 SVGEGT. Trimming shortened V by 0 bases and J by 0 bases, and 12 bases separated the two germline ends. The CDR3 DNA follows: TGTGCCAGCAGTTACTCGAAGGGGTTAGGCTCTGGGGCCAACGTCCTGACTTTC. As protein: CASSYSKGLGSGANVLTF.

The rearrangement links TRBV27 to TRBJ2-3; maybe TRBD2 (6 bases). Germline assignment: CDR1 MNHEY and CDR2 SMNVEV (reference sequence). The CDR3 has 16 residues. V gave up 2 bases and J gave up 1 base, with 13 bases separating them. CDR3 in DNA: TGTGCCAGCAGTTTAGGGCGGGGCCCGGGCACAGATACGCAGTATTTT. It translates to CASSLGRGPGTDTQYF.

As to this clone: This same CDR3 is encoded by further DNA sequences in the sample. The J gene is TRBJ2-3, the V gene TRBV19; D unresolved. Germline loops: CDR1 LNHDA, CDR2 SQIVND (reference sequence). This CDR3 spans 12 amino acids. Trimming took off 5 bases at V and 0 bases at J, with 3 bases between the two ends. The CDR3 DNA sequence: TGTGCCAGTAGTTTAAGCACAGATACGCAGTATTTT. Translation: CASSLSTDTQYF. The full variable domain, completed using reference TRBV19 and TRBJ2-3, is DGGITQSPKYLFRKEGQNVTLSCEQNLNHDAMYWYRQDPGQGLRLIYYSQIVNDFQKGDIAEGYSVSREKKESFPLTVTSAQKNPTAFYLCASSLSTDTQYFGPGTRLTVL.

V gene TRBV2 combines with J gene TRBJ2-1; 16 positions match TRBD2. The CDR3 totals 17 residues. V shed 6 bases, J shed 6 bases, and the junction held 8 bases outside the gene matches. Germline CDR1 and CDR2: SNHLY and FYNNEI. The CDR3 nucleotides are TGTGCCAGCAGATTGGGACTAGCGGGGGGGCTTGGCAATGAGCAGTTCTTC. Its protein product is CASRLGLAGGLGNEQFF.

This chain links TRBV4-1 with TRBJ1-5, with TRBD1 identical over 8 bases. Germline lookup yields CDR1 MGHRA and CDR2 YSYEKL. This CDR3 has 18 residues. The V gene end was trimmed by 5 bases and the J gene end by 6 bases; junction bases not matched to a gene: 18. In DNA form, the CDR3 reads TGCGCCAGCAGCGCCGGGACAGGCGGATTTGCTGGGGGTCAGCCCCAGCATTTT. This translates into CASSAGTGGFAGGQPQHF.

The chain couples TRBV2 to TRBJ1-2; possible D gene TRBD1, 5 bases. Germline lookup yields CDR1 SNHLY and CDR2 FYNNEI. The CDR3 has 12 residues. V lost 10 bases and J 5 bases, leaving 14 bases between the germline ends. The CDR3 spells CATRRGRYGYTF. The CDR3 region has the DNA TGTGCCACTCGGCGGGGGAGGTATGGCTACACCTTC.

This clone has just one count. The chain employs TRBV19 and TRBJ1-5, with TRBD1 matching over 8 bases. This CDR3 spans 15 amino acids. CDR1 is LNHDA and CDR2 is SQIVND in the germline V gene (reference sequence). After removal of 6 bases from V and 4 bases from J, the junction contained 8 bases not matched to a gene. For the CDR3, the DNA is TGTGCCAGTAGGTTGGGACAGGCCAAGAATCAGCCCCAGCATTTT. Protein: CASRLGQAKNQPQHF.

This chain joins TRBV29-1 and TRBJ1-1; D uncertain. The V end lost 4 bases, the J end lost 4 bases, and 7 bases lay between the germline ends. CDR3 length: 11 residues. Germline V lookup: CDR1 SQVTM, CDR2 ANQGSEA. The CDR3 DNA reads as TGCAGCGTTGGCGGGCTCACTGAAGCTTTCTTT. Translated: CSVGGLTEAFF. Full variable domain (rest looked up from reference TRBV29-1 and TRBJ1-1): SAVISQKPSRDICQRGTSLTIQCQVDSQVTMMFWYRQQPGQSLTLIATANQGSEATYESGFVIDKFPISRPNLTFSTLTVSNMSPEDSSIYLCSVGGLTEAFFGQGTRLTVV.

The chain carries TRBV7-9 and TRBJ2-7; no firm D call. The CDR3 is made up of 13 amino acids. Trimming took 5 bases from V and 2 from J, leaving 10 bases between them. Germline V CDR1 and CDR2: SEHNR, FQNEAQ (reference sequence). Here the CDR3 DNA reads TGTGCCAGCAGCATCGCGGAGCCCTACGAGCAGTACTTC. This gives the protein CASSIAEPYEQYF.

The CDR3 DNA reads TGTGCCAGCAGCTCGATGACAGGGGATGTCACTGAAGCTTTCTTT. Translated, it gives CASSSMTGDVTEAFF. The genes are TRBV7-2 and TRBJ1-1, with 8 bases aligning to TRBD1. The CDR3 sequence is 15 residues long. CDR1 and CDR2 from the germline V gene are SGHTA and FQGNSA. The junction had 8 bases not matched to a gene; V was cut back by 4 bases and J by 4 bases.

This clone was observed at least ten times. The CDR3 sequence is CASSFLGTGELFF. CDR3 nucleotide sequence: TGTGCCAGCAGTTTCCTAGGCACCGGGGAGCTGTTTTTT. The chain carries TRBV27 and TRBJ2-2; D is unresolved. Trimming removed 3 bases from V and 4 bases from J, with 6 bases in between. CDR1 MNHEY and CDR2 SMNVEV come from the germline V gene (reference sequence). The CDR3 consists of 13 residues.

The V and J genes are TRBV6-5 and TRBJ2-7; 11 nucleotides agree with TRBD1. The CDR3 is 13 amino acids. The germline V gene encodes CDR1 MNHEY and CDR2 SVGAGI. V was pared by 11 bases and J by 3 bases, with 6 bases of the junction left unmatched. The CDR3 spells CAGRTGGHYEQYF. The CDR3 DNA is TGTGCCGGGCGGACAGGGGGCCACTACGAGCAGTACTTC.

The CDR3 loop reads CASSYQKAGPYEQYF. The CDR3 DNA sequence: TGTGCCAGCAGTTACCAGAAGGCGGGACCCTACGAGCAGTACTTC. The chain combines TRBV6-5 with TRBJ2-7, with D perhaps TRBD2 (6 bases). V lost 2 bases to trimming and J lost 2 bases, with 13 bases between them. There are 15 residues in the CDR3. Germline V lookup: CDR1 MNHEY, CDR2 SVGAGI.

This rearrangement joins TRBV27 to TRBJ1-2, with a weak D call TRBD1 (6 bases). Germline values: CDR1 MNHEY, CDR2 SMNVEV (reference sequence). CDR3 size: 15 residues. V was clipped by 2 bases and J by 7 bases, with 17 bases between them. DNA for the CDR3: TGTGCCAGCAGTTTACGAGGGGGGGAAATTGGTGGCTACACCTTC. It translates to CASSLRGGEIGGYTF.